A single sample is the source of the 5 T cell receptor beta chains below, sequenced in a study of shared clonotypes between healthy human individuals. Measured with immunoSEQ multiplex PCR; TCRdb has only the in-frame clones, and not every one. The table includes approximately 500,000 clones, 75% to 80% detected once. Sequenced material: PBMCs. Receptors were obtained from a woman aged 40 to 50 in good health. Some clones in this sample may be carry-over from other donors' samples.

This clone is categorized as medium-sized (0.01 to 0.1%). This sequence joins TRBV6-1 and TRBJ2-7, with a tentative D call TRBD2 (7 bases). The CDR3 length is 13 residues. Germline CDR1 is MNHNS and CDR2 is SASEGT. Trimming stripped 7 bases from V and 6 bases from J, with 16 bases between. The CDR3 sequence is CASISEGGGEQYF. CDR3 nucleotides: TGTGCCAGCATCTCTGAGGGAGGGGGCGAGCAGTACTTC.

Remarks on this clone: This CDR3 is also generated by other DNA sequences in the sample. The V and J genes are TRBV28 and TRBJ1-6; 8 bases fit TRBD1. The CDR3 covers 15 residues. The germline gives CDR1 MDHEN, CDR2 SYDVKM. Trimming cost V 6 bases and J 5 bases; bases outside gene matches: 6. CDR3: CASSLVDRDNSPLHF. CDR3 DNA sequence: TGTGCCAGCAGCCTCGTGGACAGGGATAATTCACCCCTCCACTTT.

This chain joins TRBV23-1 and TRBJ2-3, with D unclear. TRBV23-1 is filed as an ORF, its function uncertain. The ends were cut back, 2 bases at V and 2 bases at J, with 14 bases in the middle. CDR3 size: 16 residues. The CDR3 coding sequence is TGCGCCAGCAGTCAACCCCCCCGGCAGCCCACAGATACGCAGTATTTT. Translating gives CASSQPPRQPTDTQYF.

The rearrangement uses TRBV15 and TRBJ1-5; the D is unclear. V was shortened by 2 bases and J by 0 bases, with 8 bases between the two germline ends. This CDR3 has 15 residues. Germline V gene data show CDR1 as LNHNV and CDR2 as YYDKDF (reference sequence). For the CDR3, the DNA is TGTGCCACCAGCAGAATAAAATTTAGCAATCAGCCCCAGCATTTT. The encoded protein is CATSRIKFSNQPQHF. Supplemented by reference TRBV15 and TRBJ1-5, the full variable domain reads DAMVIQNPRYQVTQFGKPVTLSCSQTLNHNVMYWYQQKSSQAPKLLFHYYDKDFNNEADTPDNFQSRRPNTSFCFLDIRSPGLGDTAMYLCATSRIKFSNQPQHFGDGTRLSIL.

The chain employs TRBV18 and TRBJ1-1; no reliable D call. Looked up from germline, CDR1 is KGHSH and CDR2 is LQKENI. Trimming stripped 1 base from V and 3 bases from J, with 12 bases between. The CDR3 loop spans 15 amino acids. This CDR3 is CASSPLELRDTEAFF. The DNA for the CDR3 is TGTGCCAGCTCACCACTAGAACTGCGGGACACTGAAGCTTTCTTT.